The rows below give T cell receptor beta chains drawn from one sample of a study of blood T cell repertoires in COVID-19. The method was immunoSEQ multiplex PCR; TCRdb's version includes in-frame clones alone and lacks a portion of them. The repertoire has about 370,000 clones, almost 90% of them found once; the top ten carry around 7%. Source material: peripheral blood. The receptors originated from a man aged 18 to 30 with active or convalescent COVID-19. CDR3s include the opening cysteine and the closing phenylalanine or tryptophan.

j_call: TRBJ2-5
v_call: TRBV6-2/TRBV6-3
cdr3_aa: CASSYWTYRVRETQYF

j_call: TRBJ2-5
v_call: TRBV7-9
cdr3_aa: CASRTGATQETQYF

j_call: TRBJ2-6
v_call: TRBV19
cdr3_aa: CASSTGQRSGANVLTF

j_call: TRBJ2-5
v_call: TRBV23-1
cdr3_aa: CASSRWEIETQYF

j_call: TRBJ2-7
v_call: TRBV29-1
cdr3_aa: CSVEQGKPYEQYF

j_call: TRBJ2-1
v_call: TRBV7-3
cdr3_aa: CASSLRAGDEQFF

j_call: TRBJ2-2
v_call: TRBV9
cdr3_aa: CASSVNPTNTGELFF

j_call: TRBJ2-7
v_call: TRBV4-3
cdr3_aa: CASSQVQGESYEQYF

j_call: TRBJ2-5
v_call: TRBV15
cdr3_aa: CATTTTRDRISETQYF

j_call: TRBJ1-5
v_call: TRBV18
cdr3_aa: CASSPREGAGQPQHF

j_call: TRBJ1-2
v_call: TRBV4-3
cdr3_aa: CASSQVPVFDYTF

j_call: TRBJ2-5
v_call: TRBV5-1
cdr3_aa: CASSLEKTGALKETQYF

j_call: TRBJ2-1
v_call: TRBV7-2
cdr3_aa: CASSTEGRYDNEQFF

j_call: TRBJ2-1
v_call: TRBV7-3
cdr3_aa: CASSLTDTKSDEQFF

j_call: TRBJ2-7
v_call: TRBV3-1/TRBV3-2
cdr3_aa: CASSQDRRSPVHEQYF

j_call: TRBJ2-1
v_call: TRBV3-1/TRBV3-2
cdr3_aa: CASSLLALGNEQFF

j_call: TRBJ2-1
v_call: TRBV21-1
cdr3_aa: CASSSYLAGGDNEQFF